These 28 T cell receptor beta chains were all obtained from the same sample, sequenced in a study of response to subunit inactivated influenza vaccine. TCRdb called the RT-PCR reads again in MiXCR, with one record for every CDR3 protein. The table includes about 830,000 distinct CDR3 sequences, around 18% detected once. The sequenced sample was PBMCs from blood, obtained about 5 days after vaccination. The source of these receptors is a man aged 45-65 years who received an inactivated influenza vaccine.

This chain links TRBV15 with TRBJ2-1; D is unclear. V was shortened by 2 bases and J by 9 bases, with 14 bases between the two germline ends. Germline CDR1 is LNHNV and CDR2 is YYDKDF (reference sequence). The length of the CDR3 is 14 residues. The CDR3: CATSRRSLGSEQFF. The DNA for the CDR3 is TGTGCCACCAGCAGACGGTCCTTGGGATCTGAGCAGTTCTTC. Full variable domain (outside the CDR3, taken from reference TRBV15 and TRBJ2-1): DAMVIQNPRYQVTQFGKPVTLSCSQTLNHNVMYWYQQKSSQAPKLLFHYYDKDFNNEADTPDNFQSRRPNTSFCFLDIRSPGLGDTAMYLCATSRRSLGSEQFFGPGTRLTVL.

The chain couples TRBV11-2 to TRBJ2-1; 13 bases line up with TRBD2. V shed 5 bases and J 10 bases; nucleotides not matched to a gene: 14. Germline values: CDR1 SGHAT, CDR2 FQNNGV. This CDR3 spans 17 amino acids. CDR3 amino acids: CASSARTSGGGAVEQFF. In DNA form, the CDR3 reads TGTGCCAGCAGCGCCCGGACTAGCGGGGGTGGCGCCGTAGAGCAGTTCTTC.

This sequence joins TRBV6-1 and TRBJ2-2; 12 bases line up with TRBD2. From germline, CDR1 is MNHNS and CDR2 SASEGT. The CDR3 extends over 16 amino acids. The V gene end was trimmed by 7 bases and the J gene end by 0 bases; junction bases not matched to a gene: 3. This CDR3 reads CASTLAGGANTGELFF. In DNA form, the CDR3 reads TGTGCCAGCACCCTAGCGGGGGGGGCGAACACCGGGGAGCTGTTTTTT.

This chain uses TRBV24-1 with TRBJ2-5, with D unresolved. The CDR3 totals 14 residues. V lost 0 bases, J lost 1 base, and 5 bases lay in between. Germline CDR1 is KGHDR and CDR2 is SFDVKD. The CDR3: CATSDLDSQETQYF. The CDR3 DNA reads TGTGCCACCAGTGATTTGGATAGCCAAGAGACCCAGTACTTC.

The CDR3 here is CASTRSSNTEAFF. The CDR3 region has the DNA TGTGCCAGCACCAGAAGCTCTAACACTGAAGCTTTCTTT. The chain uses TRBV12-3 or TRBV12-4 and TRBJ1-1; the D is unclear. This CDR3 region has 13 residues. Trimming pared 7 bases from V and 2 bases from J, leaving 11 bases between.

In its sample, this clonotype was seen many times. The chain links TRBV7-2 to TRBJ1-2; TRBD1 aligns across 9 bases. Looked up from germline, CDR1 is SGHTA and CDR2 is FQGNSA. V lost 3 bases and J lost 4; bases outside the gene matches: 3. This CDR3 comprises 14 residues. The CDR3 coding sequence is TGTGCCAGCAGCTTGGACAGGGGACCCTATGGCTACACCTTC. Its protein is CASSLDRGPYGYTF.

The chain joins TRBV12-3 or TRBV12-4 to TRBJ1-5, with TRBD1 matching over 9 bases. Trimming took 3 bases from V and 6 from J; bases not matched to a gene: 6. The CDR3 runs to 15 residues. CDR3 coding DNA: TGTGCCAGCAGTTTGGCGGACAGGGGAGGTCAGCCCCAGCATTTT. Encoded protein: CASSLADRGGQPQHF.

This clonotype was seen only once. The rearrangement links TRBV7-9 to TRBJ1-3; D is unclear. This CDR3 spans 15 amino acids. The V end was cut by 6 bases, the J end by 0 bases, with 12 bases between. Per germline, CDR1 SEHNR and CDR2 FQNEAQ (reference sequence). The CDR3 DNA sequence: TGTGCCAGCAGTTACGGGAGGTACTCTGGAAACACCATATATTTT. It specifies CASSYGRYSGNTIYF. The full variable domain, rest sourced from reference TRBV7-9 and TRBJ1-3, is DTGVSQNPRHKITKRGQNVTFRCDPISEHNRLYWYRQTLGQGPEFLTYFQNEAQLEKSRLLSDRFSAERPKGSFSTLEIQRTEQGDSAMYLCASSYGRYSGNTIYFGEGSWLTVV.

CDR3 protein: CASSFPGGSSYNEQFF. CDR3 in DNA: TGTGCCAGCAGCTTTCCAGGGGGTAGCTCCTACAATGAGCAGTTCTTC. The chain employs TRBV7-6 and TRBJ2-1, with TRBD1 matching 7 bases. With 3 bases clipped from V and 0 bases from J, the junction kept 5 bases outside the gene matches. This CDR3 is built from 16 residues. CDR1 and CDR2 from the germline V gene are SGHVS and FNYEAQ.

This clonotype was counted only a few times. The chain carries TRBV10-3 and TRBJ2-1, with 9 nucleotides matching TRBD1. After removal of 0 bases from V and 7 bases from J, the junction contained 4 bases not matched to a gene. There are 15 residues in the CDR3. Germline V gives CDR1 ENHRY, CDR2 SYGVKD. This CDR3 is CAISESGQGRNEQFF. CDR3 DNA sequence: TGTGCCATCAGTGAGTCGGGACAGGGTCGGAATGAGCAGTTCTTC.

This clonotype was recorded a few times. This chain joins TRBV20-1 and TRBJ2-7; TRBD1 aligns across 8 bases. The CDR3 spans 14 residues. The V and J ends lost 5 bases and 2 bases, in that order; junction bases with no gene match: 8. Germline CDR1 reads DFQATT; CDR2 reads SNEGSKA (reference sequence). The CDR3 spells CSADRQGTPYEQYF. DNA for the CDR3: TGCAGTGCTGACCGACAGGGGACCCCCTACGAGCAGTACTTC.

The CDR3 spells CSATFTGAYTDTQYF. In nucleotides, the CDR3 is TGCAGTGCCACTTTCACGGGGGCTTACACAGATACGCAGTATTTT. The chain uses TRBV20-1 and TRBJ2-3; D could derive from TRBD1 or TRBD2 (6 bases each). V was trimmed by 6 bases and J by 2 bases, leaving 18 bases between them. This CDR3 has 15 residues. Germline V gene data show CDR1 as DFQATT and CDR2 as SNEGSKA (reference sequence).

In this sample, this clonotype turned up a few times. V is TRBV20-1 and J is TRBJ2-1, with TRBD1 as a possible D gene (6 bases). The germline V gene encodes CDR1 DFQATT and CDR2 SNEGSKA (reference sequence). V lost 6 bases to trimming and J lost 0 bases, with 15 bases between them. This CDR3 spans 15 amino acids. The chain's CDR3 is CSAEFGGSSYNEQFF. The CDR3 DNA reads as TGCAGTGCAGAGTTTGGGGGCAGCTCCTACAATGAGCAGTTCTTC.

The chain has TRBV12-3 or TRBV12-4 and TRBJ1-1, with D possibly being TRBD1 (6 bases). This CDR3 spans 14 amino acids. The ends were cut back, 6 bases at V and 5 bases at J, with 16 bases in the middle. CDR3 sequence reads: CASSRPEGGTEAFF. The CDR3 DNA reads as TGTGCCAGCAGCCGTCCGGAGGGGGGAACTGAAGCTTTCTTT.

The rearrangement uses TRBV5-1 and TRBJ2-5; 12 bases fit TRBD1. The CDR3 length is 15 residues. Trimming took 4 bases from V and 5 from J; bases not matched to a gene: 6. Germline lookup yields CDR1 SGHRS and CDR2 YFSETQ. The CDR3 is CASSTGTGGRETQYF. The CDR3 nucleotides are TGCGCCAGCAGCACCGGGACAGGGGGCAGGGAGACCCAGTACTTC. The entire variable domain, with the rest obtained from reference TRBV5-1 and TRBJ2-5, is as follows: KAGVTQTPRYLIKTRGQQVTLSCSPISGHRSVSWYQQTPGQGLQFLFEYFSETQRNKGNFPGRFSGRQFSNSRSEMNVSTLELGDSALYLCASSTGTGGRETQYFGPGTRLLVL.

This clonotype was recorded many times. The chain couples TRBV6-6 to TRBJ1-1; 7 positions match TRBD1. The germline V gene encodes CDR1 MNHNY and CDR2 SVGAGI (reference sequence). Unmatched junction bases numbered 9, after V lost 7 bases and J lost 7 bases. The CDR3 has 13 amino acids. The CDR3: CASTYPGGGEAFF. In nucleotides, the CDR3 is TGTGCCAGCACCTACCCAGGGGGTGGTGAAGCTTTCTTT.

There are a few counts of this clonotype. V gene TRBV5-1 combines with J gene TRBJ2-5; TRBD2 matches 12 bases. CDR3 length equals 15 residues. With 4 bases clipped from V and 6 bases from J, the junction kept 7 bases outside the gene matches. Germline V CDR1 and CDR2: SGHRS, YFSETQ. The CDR3 sequence: CASSTQTSGSKTQYF. The CDR3 bases are TGCGCCAGCAGCACTCAGACTAGCGGGAGTAAGACCCAGTACTTC.

This clonotype was counted a few times. The J gene is TRBJ1-2, the V gene TRBV20-1, with 7 bases matching TRBD1. Trimming at V came to 6 bases and at J to 2 bases, leaving 12 bases not matched to a gene. There are 15 residues in the CDR3. CDR1 is DFQATT and CDR2 is SNEGSKA in the germline V gene (reference sequence). CDR3: CSAEGAPGVNYGYTF. The DNA for the CDR3 is TGCAGTGCGGAGGGGGCCCCGGGTGTAAACTATGGCTACACCTTC.

The rearrangement joins TRBV4-2 to TRBJ2-7; D may be TRBD2 (6 bases). CDR1 LGHNA and CDR2 YNFKEQ come from the germline V gene. The V gene lost 3 bases and the J gene lost 5 bases, with 14 bases spanning the gap. This CDR3 is built from 14 residues. CDR3 DNA sequence: TGTGCCAGCAGCCACCGGGACTCGTGGGACGAGCAGTACTTC. Encoded protein: CASSHRDSWDEQYF.

This clonotype occurred a few times. This chain joins TRBV15 and TRBJ2-3, with unresolved D. The length of the CDR3 is 13 residues. The V and J ends lost 5 bases and 5 bases respectively, with 11 bases between them. The germline CDR1 and CDR2 sequences are LNHNV and YYDKDF (reference sequence). The CDR3 nucleotides read TGTGCCACCAGCGTCCGGGTCAAAGATACGCAGTATTTT. Translated: CATSVRVKDTQYF.

The sample holds many counts of this clonotype. This sequence joins TRBV12-3 or TRBV12-4 and TRBJ1-2, with D possibly being TRBD1 (5 bases). This CDR3 comprises 14 residues. Trimming removed 3 bases from V and 2 bases from J, with 10 bases in between. The DNA for the CDR3 is TGTGCCAGCAGTTTTGGAGGGGTGAACTATGGCTACACCTTC. Translating gives CASSFGGVNYGYTF.

This clonotype was seen more than once but under ten times. V usage is TRBV27 and J usage is TRBJ1-2; D may be TRBD1 (6 bases). CDR3 length: 13 residues. The V gene's germline CDR1 is MNHEY and CDR2 SMNVEV (reference sequence). V was trimmed by 5 bases and J by 4 bases, leaving 11 bases between them. The CDR3 region is CASSNTGTYGYTF. The CDR3 bases are TGTGCCAGCAGTAATACAGGGACCTATGGCTACACCTTC.

This clonotype has only a few counts. Written as DNA, the CDR3 is TGTGCCAGCAGCCCAGCCCTAGCGGGAGTCGGCAATGAGCAGTTCTTC. As protein: CASSPALAGVGNEQFF. This chain connects TRBV7-2 to TRBJ2-1; 10 positions agree with TRBD2. Germline V gene sequence: CDR1 SGHTA, CDR2 FQGNSA. The length of the CDR3 is 16 residues. V lost 5 bases, J lost 6 bases, and 10 bases stayed unmatched.

This clonotype was seen a few times. The chain recombines TRBV7-9 with TRBJ2-2, with a possible D match to TRBD1 (6 bases). The CDR3 has 14 amino acids. Germline V gene lookup returns CDR1 SEHNR and CDR2 FQNEAQ (reference sequence). V was trimmed by 5 bases and J by 5 bases, leaving 12 bases between them. Here the CDR3 reads CASSQLQGTGELFF. The CDR3 nucleotides read TGTGCCAGCAGCCAGTTACAGGGAACCGGGGAGCTGTTTTTT. The full variable domain, with the rest looked up from reference TRBV7-9 and TRBJ2-2, is DTGVSQNPRHKITKRGQNVTFRCDPISEHNRLYWYRQTLGQGPEFLTYFQNEAQLEKSRLLSDRFSAERPKGSFSTLEIQRTEQGDSAMYLCASSQLQGTGELFFGEGSRLTVL.

This rearrangement joins TRBV12-3 or TRBV12-4 to TRBJ2-5; D not resolved. The CDR3 contains 13 residues. The ends were cut back, 10 bases at V and 1 base at J, with 13 bases in the middle. The CDR3 DNA reads TGTGCCACCACAATACATGGCCAAGAGACCCAGTACTTC. Residues: CATTIHGQETQYF.

CDR3 sequence (DNA): TGTGCCAGCAGCGGCGACGGCGGGAGGGCCTATGAGCAGTTCTTC. Protein: CASSGDGGRAYEQFF. This sequence joins TRBV7-2 and TRBJ2-1, with 9 nucleotides matching TRBD2. Unmatched junction bases numbered 10, after V lost 5 bases and J lost 8 bases. Germline CDR1 and CDR2: SGHTA and FQGNSA. This CDR3 spans 15 amino acids.

The chain couples TRBV6-5 to TRBJ1-2; no clear D gene. This CDR3 contains 17 residues. Deletions cut 0 bases from V and 8 bases from J, with 22 bases between. The germline CDR1 and CDR2 sequences are MNHEY and SVGAGI. CDR3 region: CASSYSIDRWDVGGYTF. CDR3 bases: TGTGCCAGCAGTTACTCGATTGACCGGTGGGATGTCGGGGGCTACACCTTC.

This clonotype was seen only a few times. V gene TRBV20-1 combines with J gene TRBJ1-6, with a tentative D call TRBD1 (5 bases). V shed 0 bases and J shed 6 bases, with 9 bases lying between them. The CDR3 runs to 14 residues. The germline gives CDR1 DFQATT, CDR2 SNEGSKA (reference sequence). The CDR3 loop is CSARDRASNSPLHF. For the CDR3, the DNA is TGCAGTGCTAGAGACAGGGCAAGTAATTCACCCCTCCACTTT.